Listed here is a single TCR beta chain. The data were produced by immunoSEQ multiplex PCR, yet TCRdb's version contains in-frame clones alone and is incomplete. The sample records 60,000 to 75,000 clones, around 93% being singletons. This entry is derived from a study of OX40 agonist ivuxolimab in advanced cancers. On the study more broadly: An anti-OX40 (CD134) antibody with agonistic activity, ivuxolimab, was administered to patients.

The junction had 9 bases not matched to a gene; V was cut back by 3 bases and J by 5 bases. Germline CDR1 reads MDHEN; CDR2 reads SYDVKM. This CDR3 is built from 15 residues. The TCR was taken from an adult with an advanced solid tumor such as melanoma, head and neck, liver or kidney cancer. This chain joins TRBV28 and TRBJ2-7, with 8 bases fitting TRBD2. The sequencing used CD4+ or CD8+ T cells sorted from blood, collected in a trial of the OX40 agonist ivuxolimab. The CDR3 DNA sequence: TGTGCCAGCAGTTTGGGGAGCGGGAGTAGCAACGAGCAGTACTTC. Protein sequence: CASSLGSGSSNEQYF.